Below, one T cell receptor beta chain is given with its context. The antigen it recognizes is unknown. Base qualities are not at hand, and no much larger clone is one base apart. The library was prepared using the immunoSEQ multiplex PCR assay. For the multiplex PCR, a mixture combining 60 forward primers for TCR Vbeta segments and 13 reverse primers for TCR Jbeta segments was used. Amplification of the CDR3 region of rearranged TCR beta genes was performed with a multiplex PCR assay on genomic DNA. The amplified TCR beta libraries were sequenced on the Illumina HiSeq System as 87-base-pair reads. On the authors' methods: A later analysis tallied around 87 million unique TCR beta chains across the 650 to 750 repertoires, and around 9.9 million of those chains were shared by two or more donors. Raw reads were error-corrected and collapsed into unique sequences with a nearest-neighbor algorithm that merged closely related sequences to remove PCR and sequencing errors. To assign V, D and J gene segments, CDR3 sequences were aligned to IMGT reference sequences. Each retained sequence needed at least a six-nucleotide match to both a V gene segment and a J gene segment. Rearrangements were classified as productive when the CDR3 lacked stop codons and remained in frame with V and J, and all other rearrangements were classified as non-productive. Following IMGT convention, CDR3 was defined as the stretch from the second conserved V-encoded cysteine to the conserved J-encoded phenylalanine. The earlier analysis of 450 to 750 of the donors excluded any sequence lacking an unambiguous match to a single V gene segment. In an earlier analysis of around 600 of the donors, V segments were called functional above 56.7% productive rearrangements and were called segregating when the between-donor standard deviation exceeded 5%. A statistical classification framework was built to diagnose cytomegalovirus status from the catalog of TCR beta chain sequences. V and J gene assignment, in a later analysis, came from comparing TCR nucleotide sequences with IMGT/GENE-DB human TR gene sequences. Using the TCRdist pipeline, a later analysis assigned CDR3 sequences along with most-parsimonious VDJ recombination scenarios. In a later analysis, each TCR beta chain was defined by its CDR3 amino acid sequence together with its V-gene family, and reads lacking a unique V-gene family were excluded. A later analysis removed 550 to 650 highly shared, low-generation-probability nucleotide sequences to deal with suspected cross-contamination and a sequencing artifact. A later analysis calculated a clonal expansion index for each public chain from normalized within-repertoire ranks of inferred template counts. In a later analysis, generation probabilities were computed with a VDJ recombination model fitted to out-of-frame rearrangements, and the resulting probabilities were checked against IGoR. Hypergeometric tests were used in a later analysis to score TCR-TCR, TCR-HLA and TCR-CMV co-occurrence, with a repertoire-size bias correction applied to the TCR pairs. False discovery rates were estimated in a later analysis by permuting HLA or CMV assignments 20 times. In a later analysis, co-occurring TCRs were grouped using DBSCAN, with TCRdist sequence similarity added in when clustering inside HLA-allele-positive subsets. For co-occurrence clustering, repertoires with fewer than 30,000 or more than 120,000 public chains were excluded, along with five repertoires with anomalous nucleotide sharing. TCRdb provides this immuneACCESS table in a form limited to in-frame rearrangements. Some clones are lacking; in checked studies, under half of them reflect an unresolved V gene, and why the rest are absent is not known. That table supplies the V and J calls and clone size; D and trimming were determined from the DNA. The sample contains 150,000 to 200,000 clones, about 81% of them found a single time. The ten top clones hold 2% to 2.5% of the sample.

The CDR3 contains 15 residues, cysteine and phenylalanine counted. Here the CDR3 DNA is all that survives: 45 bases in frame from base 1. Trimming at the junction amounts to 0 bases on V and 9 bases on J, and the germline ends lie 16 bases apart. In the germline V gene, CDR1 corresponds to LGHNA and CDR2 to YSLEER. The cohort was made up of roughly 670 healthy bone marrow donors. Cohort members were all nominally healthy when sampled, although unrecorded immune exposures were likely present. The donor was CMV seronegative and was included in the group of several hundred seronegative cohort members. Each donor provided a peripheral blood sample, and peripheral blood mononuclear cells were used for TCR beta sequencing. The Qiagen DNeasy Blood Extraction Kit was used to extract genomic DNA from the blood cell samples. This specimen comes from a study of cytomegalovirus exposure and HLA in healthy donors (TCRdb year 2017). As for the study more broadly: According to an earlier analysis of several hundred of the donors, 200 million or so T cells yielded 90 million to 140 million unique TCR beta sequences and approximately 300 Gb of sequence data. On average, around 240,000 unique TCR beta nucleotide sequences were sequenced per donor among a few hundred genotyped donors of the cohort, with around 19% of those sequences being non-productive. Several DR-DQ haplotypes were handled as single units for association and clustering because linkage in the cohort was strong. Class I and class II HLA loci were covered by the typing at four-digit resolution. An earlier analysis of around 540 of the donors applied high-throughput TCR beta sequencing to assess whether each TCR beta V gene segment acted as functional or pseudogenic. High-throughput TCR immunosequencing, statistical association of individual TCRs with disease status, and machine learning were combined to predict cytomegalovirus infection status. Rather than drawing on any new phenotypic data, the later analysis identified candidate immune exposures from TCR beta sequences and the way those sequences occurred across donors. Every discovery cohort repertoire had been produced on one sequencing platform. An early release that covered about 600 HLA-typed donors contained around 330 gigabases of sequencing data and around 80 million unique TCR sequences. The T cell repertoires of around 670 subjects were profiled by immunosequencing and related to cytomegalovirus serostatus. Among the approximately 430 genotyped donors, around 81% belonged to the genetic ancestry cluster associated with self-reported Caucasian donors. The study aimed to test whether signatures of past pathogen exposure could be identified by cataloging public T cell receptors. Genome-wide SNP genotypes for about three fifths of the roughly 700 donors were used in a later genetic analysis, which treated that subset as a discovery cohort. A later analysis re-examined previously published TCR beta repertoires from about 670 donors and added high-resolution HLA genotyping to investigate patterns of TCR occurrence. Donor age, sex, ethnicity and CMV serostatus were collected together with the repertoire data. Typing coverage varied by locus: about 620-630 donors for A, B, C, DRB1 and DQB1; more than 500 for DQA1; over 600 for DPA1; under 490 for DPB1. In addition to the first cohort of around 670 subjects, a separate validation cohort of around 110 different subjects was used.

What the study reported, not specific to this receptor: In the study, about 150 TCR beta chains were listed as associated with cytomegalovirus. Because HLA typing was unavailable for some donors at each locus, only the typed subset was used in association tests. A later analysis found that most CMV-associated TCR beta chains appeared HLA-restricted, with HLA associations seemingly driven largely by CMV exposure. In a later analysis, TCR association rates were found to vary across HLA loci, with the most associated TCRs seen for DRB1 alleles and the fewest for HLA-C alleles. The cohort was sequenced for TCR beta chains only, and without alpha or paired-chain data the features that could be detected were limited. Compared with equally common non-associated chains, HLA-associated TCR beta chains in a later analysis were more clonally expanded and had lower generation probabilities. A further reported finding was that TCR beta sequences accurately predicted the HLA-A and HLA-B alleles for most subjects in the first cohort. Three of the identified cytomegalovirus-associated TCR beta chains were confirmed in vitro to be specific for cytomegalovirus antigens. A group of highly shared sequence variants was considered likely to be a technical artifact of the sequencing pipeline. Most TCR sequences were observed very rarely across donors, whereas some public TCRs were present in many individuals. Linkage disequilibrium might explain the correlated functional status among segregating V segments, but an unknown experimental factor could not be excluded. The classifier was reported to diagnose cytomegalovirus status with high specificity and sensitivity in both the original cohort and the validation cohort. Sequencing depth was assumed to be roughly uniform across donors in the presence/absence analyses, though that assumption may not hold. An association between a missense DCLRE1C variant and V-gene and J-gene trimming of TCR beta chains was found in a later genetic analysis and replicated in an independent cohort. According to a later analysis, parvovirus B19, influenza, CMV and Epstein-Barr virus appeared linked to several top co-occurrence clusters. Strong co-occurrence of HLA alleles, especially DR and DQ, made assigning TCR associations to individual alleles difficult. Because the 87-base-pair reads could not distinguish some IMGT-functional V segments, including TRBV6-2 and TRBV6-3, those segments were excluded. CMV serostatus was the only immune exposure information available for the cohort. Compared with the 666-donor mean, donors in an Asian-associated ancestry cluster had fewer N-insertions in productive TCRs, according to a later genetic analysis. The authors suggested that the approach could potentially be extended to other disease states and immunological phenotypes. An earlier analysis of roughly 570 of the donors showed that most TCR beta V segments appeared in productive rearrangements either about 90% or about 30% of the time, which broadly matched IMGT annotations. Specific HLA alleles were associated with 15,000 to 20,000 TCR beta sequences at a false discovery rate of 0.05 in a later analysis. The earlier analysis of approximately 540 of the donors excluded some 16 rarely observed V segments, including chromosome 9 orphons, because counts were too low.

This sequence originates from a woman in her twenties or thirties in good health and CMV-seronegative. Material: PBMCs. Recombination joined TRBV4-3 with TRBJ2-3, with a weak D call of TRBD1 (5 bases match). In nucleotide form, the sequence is TGCGCCAGCAGCCAAGATCCGGCAGGGCGTTCGACGCAGTATTTT. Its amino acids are CASSQDPAGRSTQYF.